The 14 T cell receptor beta chains reported below all come from one sample, sequenced in a study of regulatory T cells in long-lasting Graves disease. CDR3-region Arm-PCR and iRepertoire HTBI primers produced the TCR beta libraries. TCRdb re-analysed the multiplex PCR reads in MiXCR, keeping a single row per CDR3 protein. The sample records 200,000 to 250,000 distinct CDR3 sequences, about 19% being singletons. Regarding time point: newly diagnosed GD, antithyroid drugs for less than 3 months. Making the TCR library involved RNA that had been extracted from PBMCs. Another study also made use of these data, one on T cells in Graves' hyperthyroidism and ophthalmopathy.

Sample: peripheral blood mononuclear cells (PBMCs), taken at new diagnosis, from a patient treated with antithyroid drugs. These receptors were collected from a woman in her 30s with Graves disease.

In its sample, this clonotype was seen many times. The rearrangement links TRBV2 to TRBJ2-2; D not resolved. V gave up 3 bases and J gave up 7 bases, with 9 bases separating them. The CDR3 is made up of 13 amino acids. The V gene's germline CDR1 is SNHLY and CDR2 FYNNEI. This CDR3 is CASSESGYGELFF. The CDR3 coding sequence is TGTGCCAGCAGTGAGTCCGGCTACGGGGAGCTGTTTTTT.

This clonotype was counted ten times or more. J is TRBJ1-1 and V is TRBV5-1; 9 positions agree with TRBD1. J gave up 2 bases and V 0 bases, and 5 bases lay outside the gene matches. The CDR3 contains 16 residues. CDR1 SGHRS and CDR2 YFSETQ come from the germline V gene. CDR3 in DNA: TGCGCCAGCAGCTTGGGGGGGACAGGGCCTAACACTGAAGCTTTCTTT. It translates to CASSLGGTGPNTEAFF.

The chain is built from TRBV2 and TRBJ2-2, with unresolved D. V shed 1 base and J shed 2 bases, with 8 bases lying between them. The CDR3 is 15 residues long. Germline V lookup: CDR1 SNHLY, CDR2 FYNNEI. This CDR3 is CASSEGRYNTGELFF. The CDR3 DNA sequence: TGTGCCAGCAGTGAAGGACGATATAACACCGGGGAGCTGTTTTTT.

The chain employs TRBV11-2 and TRBJ2-2; 7 bases align to TRBD1. Germline V gives CDR1 SGHAT, CDR2 FQNNGV. V lost 5 bases and J lost 10; bases outside the gene matches: 7. The CDR3 runs 13 residues. The CDR3 DNA sequence: TGTGCCAGCAGCCCCAGGGGGACGGAGGAGCTGTTTTTT. Protein product: CASSPRGTEELFF.

This clonotype was found many times. The chain combines TRBV20-1 with TRBJ2-5; 7 bases fit TRBD1. The germline V gene encodes CDR1 DFQATT and CDR2 SNEGSKA (reference sequence). The V and J ends lost 6 bases and 4 bases, in that order; junction bases with no gene match: 14. The CDR3 sequence is 15 residues long. Written as DNA, the CDR3 is TGCAGTGCCCGGACAGGATCTAACCCCCGAGAGACCCAGTACTTC. This sequence encodes CSARTGSNPRETQYF.

The sample holds many counts of this clonotype. The chain combines TRBV2 with TRBJ1-5; D call uncertain. The germline V and J ends were trimmed by 6 bases and 2 bases, with 20 bases remaining between them. The germline V gene encodes CDR1 SNHLY and CDR2 FYNNEI. The CDR3 runs to 17 residues. The DNA for the CDR3 is TGTGCCAGCAGGGGATCCACAGCTTTCCCTGGCAATCAGCCCCAGCATTTT. Its translation: CASRGSTAFPGNQPQHF.

About this clonotype itself: Since a much larger clone is just one base distant, this may be a read error. The rearrangement joins TRBV4-2 to TRBJ1-1; D remains ambiguous. The CDR3 sequence is 12 residues long. Germline-derived CDR1 and CDR2 are LGHNA and YNFKEQ. The CDR3 loop reads CASGHENTEAFF. The CDR3 DNA reads as TGTGCCAGCGGCCACGAGAACACTGAAGCTTTCTTT.

The chain's CDR3 is CASSPGQLRRGGATDTQYF. The CDR3 DNA sequence: TGCGCCAGCAGCCCGGGACAGTTGAGGAGGGGGGGGGCCACAGATACGCAGTATTTT. The chain links TRBV10-1 to TRBJ2-3; tentatively, D is TRBD1 or TRBD2 (7 bases each). The V end lost 6 bases, the J end lost 2 bases, and 27 bases lay between the germline ends. The CDR3 runs to 19 residues. Germline CDR1 is WNHNN and CDR2 is SYGVQD (reference sequence).

Only a few counts were recorded for this clonotype. A much larger clone differs from this one at a single base, so this may be a read error. The chain has TRBV12-3 or TRBV12-4 and TRBJ1-5; D unresolved. This CDR3 is 14 amino acids long. In nucleotides, the CDR3 is TGTGCCAGCAGTCGGCCTAATAGCAGTCAGCCCCAGCATTTT. This encodes CASSRPNSSQPQHF.

With respect to this clonotype: Lacking the conserved final phenylalanine or tryptophan, this CDR3 likely reflects a read error. The limits of the CDR3 on the DNA are not certain, so only TCRdb's listed CDR3 is given. V gene TRBV2 combines with J gene TRBJ2-7; the table's D call, TRBD2, was not checked against the DNA. The CDR3 totals 11 residues, both ends included. The germline gives CDR1 SNHLY, CDR2 FYNNEI. CDR3 in amino acids: CAGSGTSGIAG.

In this sample, this clonotype turned up many times. The chain is built from TRBV12-3 or TRBV12-4 and TRBJ2-1; 9 bases map to TRBD2. The CDR3 totals 16 residues. V gave up 3 bases and J gave up 3 bases; unmatched junction bases: 6. The CDR3 DNA reads TGTGCCAGCAGTTTTCTGGGACTAGCTTTCTACAATGAGCAGTTCTTC. Amino acids: CASSFLGLAFYNEQFF.

This clonotype was seen at least ten times. The chain links TRBV27 to TRBJ2-7; D is unclear. Germline CDR1 reads MNHEY; CDR2 reads SMNVEV (reference sequence). The CDR3 length is 15 residues. V was clipped by 7 bases and J by 1 base, with 17 bases between them. CDR3: CASKLGTLASYEQYF. CDR3 in DNA: TGTGCCAGCAAATTGGGTACACTCGCGTCCTACGAGCAGTACTTC.

This clonotype has at least ten counts. The CDR3: CAWMQPGTGNQPQHF. The CDR3 bases are TGTGCCTGGATGCAGCCTGGGACAGGGAATCAGCCCCAGCATTTT. J is TRBJ1-5 and V is TRBV30; 9 bases are a match to TRBD1. This CDR3 has 15 amino acids. Germline loops: CDR1 GTSNPN, CDR2 SVGIG (reference sequence). V shed 4 bases, J shed 4 bases, and the junction held 8 bases outside the gene matches.

This clonotype was picked up many times. CDR3 coding DNA: TGTGCCAGCAGCTTAACGCGGGACAGCCAAAATTCACCCCTCCACTTT. This translates into CASSLTRDSQNSPLHF. The rearrangement uses TRBV7-3 and TRBJ1-6; 7 bases line up with TRBD1. Germline V gene sequence: CDR1 SGHTA, CDR2 FQGTGA. This CDR3 spans 16 amino acids. Trimming at V came to 0 bases and at J to 7 bases, leaving 6 bases not matched to a gene.